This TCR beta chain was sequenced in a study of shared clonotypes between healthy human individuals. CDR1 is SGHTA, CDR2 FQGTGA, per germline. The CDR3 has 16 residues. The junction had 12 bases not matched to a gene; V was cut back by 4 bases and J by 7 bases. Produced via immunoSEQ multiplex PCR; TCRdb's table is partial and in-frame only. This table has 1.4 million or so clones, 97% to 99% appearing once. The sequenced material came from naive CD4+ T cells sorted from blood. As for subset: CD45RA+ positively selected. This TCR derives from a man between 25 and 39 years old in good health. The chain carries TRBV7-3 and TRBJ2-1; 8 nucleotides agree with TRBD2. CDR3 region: CASSSPGSGSRNEQFF. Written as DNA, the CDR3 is TGTGCCAGCAGCTCCCCGGGGAGCGGGAGTCGTAATGAGCAGTTCTTC.